This TCR beta chain was sequenced for a study of patients and donors after allogeneic stem cell transplantation. This CDR3 has 12 residues. The V and J ends lost 5 bases and 4 bases respectively, with 6 bases between them. Using its own MiXCR run on the RT-PCR reads, TCRdb lists one record per CDR3 protein. The table records 150,000 to 250,000 distinct CDR3 sequences, 41% of them present only once. There are many counts of this clonotype. The chain links TRBV12-3 or TRBV12-4 to TRBJ1-5; D ambiguous. The source is a human donor who was either an allogeneic HSCT recipient or a stem cell or donor lymphocyte infusion donor (not recorded which). It is not recorded whose cells these are; they may come from a transplant donor. The material sequenced was blood, either unsorted or a sorted T cell fraction (not recorded which). The CDR3 loop reads CASSLVNQPQHF. DNA of the CDR3: TGTGCCAGCAGTCTCGTTAATCAGCCCCAGCATTTT.